The rows below give T cell receptor beta chains drawn from one sample of a study of molecular identifiers for immune sequencing clone quantification. TCRdb recomputed calls from the PCR reads with MiXCR, one row per CDR3 protein. The table lists about 640,000 distinct CDR3 sequences, just under 20% of them singletons. The sequencing input was naive CD8+ T cells from blood, with Jurkat cell RNA spiked in. Receptors originate from a human donor in good health. Some libraries in this study had Jurkat cell RNA spiked in. Both conserved end residues are part of each CDR3. Fields, in order: clone size, J gene, D gene, V gene, CDR3 DNA, CDR3 protein. D genes are given only for firm matches. Clone size is stated in some rows and not others, as once, few, many or a class when expanded.

abundance: NA
j_gene: TRBJ1-4
d_gene: NA
v_gene: TRBV9
CDR3nt: TGTGCCAGCAGCGTAGAAGGGCCTGGTGAAAAACTGCTTTTT
CDR3aa: CASSVEGPGEKLLF

abundance: many
j_gene: TRBJ1-6
d_gene: NA
v_gene: TRBV6-6
CDR3nt: TGTGCCAGCAGTTATGACCCTACTAGGTCACCCCTCCACTTT
CDR3aa: CASSYDPTRSPLHF

abundance: many
j_gene: TRBJ2-7
d_gene: NA
v_gene: TRBV2
CDR3nt: TGTGCCAGCAGTGGCGCGGGCCTCTCCGGGGAGCAGTACTTC
CDR3aa: CASSGAGLSGEQYF

abundance: many
j_gene: TRBJ1-5
d_gene: TRBD1
v_gene: TRBV7-9
CDR3nt: TGTGCCAGCAGCAGGGGACAGAATAGCAATCAGCCCCAGCATTTT
CDR3aa: CASSRGQNSNQPQHF

abundance: NA
j_gene: TRBJ1-1
d_gene: NA
v_gene: TRBV7-9
CDR3nt: TGTGCCAGCAGCCCTCGGTACACTGAAGCTTTCTTT
CDR3aa: CASSPRYTEAFF

abundance: NA
j_gene: TRBJ1-2
d_gene: NA
v_gene: TRBV9
CDR3nt: TGTGCCAGCAGCGTAGTGGGGGGACCTAACTATGGCTACACCTTC
CDR3aa: CASSVVGGPNYGYTF

abundance: many
j_gene: TRBJ2-7
d_gene: NA
v_gene: TRBV5-6
CDR3nt: TGTGCCAGCAGCTTGGCCATGACCAGGGAGCAGTACTTC
CDR3aa: CASSLAMTREQYF

abundance: few
j_gene: TRBJ1-2
d_gene: NA
v_gene: TRBV11-2
CDR3nt: TGTGCCAGCAGCTTAGCGGTCGGAGGGTACTATGGCTACACCTTC
CDR3aa: CASSLAVGGYYGYTF

abundance: many
j_gene: TRBJ2-3
d_gene: NA
v_gene: TRBV2
CDR3nt: TGTGCCAGCAGGAAGGGGGACTATCCTAGCACAGATACGCAGTATTTT
CDR3aa: CASRKGDYPSTDTQYF

abundance: few
j_gene: TRBJ2-1
d_gene: TRBD1
v_gene: TRBV6-6
CDR3nt: TGTGCCAGCAGTCTATCGGACAGGGTGCGGTCCTACAATGAGCAGTTCTTC
CDR3aa: CASSLSDRVRSYNEQFF

abundance: many
j_gene: TRBJ1-2
d_gene: NA
v_gene: TRBV12-3/TRBV12-4
CDR3nt: TGTGCCAGCAGCTTTTCTAACTATGGCTACACCTTC
CDR3aa: CASSFSNYGYTF

abundance: few
j_gene: TRBJ2-1
d_gene: TRBD2
v_gene: TRBV7-6
CDR3nt: TGTGCCAGCAGCAGCGGGGGGCCCTGGGATGAGCAGTTCTTC
CDR3aa: CASSSGGPWDEQFF

abundance: many
j_gene: TRBJ2-3
d_gene: NA
v_gene: TRBV9
CDR3nt: TGTGCCAGCAGCGCCACAGATACGCAGTATTTT
CDR3aa: CASSATDTQYF

abundance: many
j_gene: TRBJ1-5
d_gene: TRBD1
v_gene: TRBV9
CDR3nt: TGTGCCAGCAGCGTAGAGGCAGGGGGGTTAGCCGAACCCCAGCATTTT
CDR3aa: CASSVEAGGLAEPQHF

abundance: few
j_gene: TRBJ2-1
d_gene: TRBD2
v_gene: TRBV4-1
CDR3nt: TGCGCCAGCAGCCAAGTGAGCCTGACTAGCGGGAGGGATCATGAGCAGTTCTTC
CDR3aa: CASSQVSLTSGRDHEQFF

abundance: NA
j_gene: TRBJ2-1
d_gene: TRBD1
v_gene: TRBV6-2/TRBV6-3
CDR3nt: TGTGCCAGCAGTTACTCGATACAGGGACAGGCCGACAATGAGCAGTTCTTC
CDR3aa: CASSYSIQGQADNEQFF

abundance: many
j_gene: TRBJ1-5
d_gene: NA
v_gene: TRBV12-3/TRBV12-4
CDR3nt: TGTGCCAGCAGTTTCGGGGGGCGACTTCAGCCCCAGCATTTT
CDR3aa: CASSFGGRLQPQHF

abundance: many
j_gene: TRBJ2-2
d_gene: NA
v_gene: TRBV19
CDR3nt: TGTGCCAGTAGTACCCGACGGGTTGGATCCGGGGAGCTGTTTTTT
CDR3aa: CASSTRRVGSGELFF

abundance: NA
j_gene: TRBJ1-4
d_gene: NA
v_gene: TRBV5-6
CDR3nt: TGTGCCAGCAGCGCAGGGGTCGGCTACGAAAAACTGTTTTTT
CDR3aa: CASSAGVGYEKLFF

abundance: NA
j_gene: TRBJ1-3
d_gene: NA
v_gene: TRBV11-3
CDR3nt: TGTGCCAGCAGCTTAGTTACCGGACGGCACTCTGGAAACACCATATATTTT
CDR3aa: CASSLVTGRHSGNTIYF

abundance: NA
j_gene: TRBJ1-4
d_gene: NA
v_gene: TRBV12-3/TRBV12-4
CDR3nt: TGTGCCAGCAGTTTCGACGCCGGAGAGGAAAAACTGTTTTTT
CDR3aa: CASSFDAGEEKLFF

abundance: many
j_gene: TRBJ2-3
d_gene: NA
v_gene: TRBV29-1
CDR3nt: TGCAGCGTTGTGCCCACGGGGACTAGCACAGATACGCAGTATTTT
CDR3aa: CSVVPTGTSTDTQYF

abundance: many
j_gene: TRBJ2-2
d_gene: TRBD1
v_gene: TRBV9
CDR3nt: TGTGCCAGCAGCGAGGACAGGCTGAACACCGGGGAGCTGTTTTTT
CDR3aa: CASSEDRLNTGELFF

abundance: few
j_gene: TRBJ2-1
d_gene: NA
v_gene: TRBV27
CDR3nt: TGTGCCAGCAGTTTCCTTTCGGGAGATGAGCAGTTCTTC
CDR3aa: CASSFLSGDEQFF

abundance: many
j_gene: TRBJ1-1
d_gene: NA
v_gene: TRBV19
CDR3nt: TGTGCCAGTAGTATAGATCTTGTGACAGACAGGAACACTGAAGCTTTCTTT
CDR3aa: CASSIDLVTDRNTEAFF

abundance: many
j_gene: TRBJ1-1
d_gene: NA
v_gene: TRBV5-1
CDR3nt: TGCGCCAGCAGCTTAAGGGCGTCTTGGGACACTGAAGCTTTCTTT
CDR3aa: CASSLRASWDTEAFF

abundance: many
j_gene: TRBJ2-7
d_gene: NA
v_gene: TRBV5-4
CDR3nt: TGTGCCAGCAGCGAAAATTGGGGCTCCTACGAGCAGTACTTC
CDR3aa: CASSENWGSYEQYF

abundance: NA
j_gene: TRBJ1-2
d_gene: NA
v_gene: TRBV29-1
CDR3nt: TGCAGCGTTGCTGCTCTCGACAACTATGGCTACACCTTC
CDR3aa: CSVAALDNYGYTF

abundance: many
j_gene: TRBJ2-1
d_gene: NA
v_gene: TRBV29-1
CDR3nt: TGCAGCGTTGAAGGGGTCCCGACAGGGCGCAGCGGGGATAACAATGAGCAGTTCTTC
CDR3aa: CSVEGVPTGRSGDNNEQFF

abundance: many
j_gene: TRBJ1-1
d_gene: NA
v_gene: TRBV7-6
CDR3nt: TGTGCCAGCAGCTTAGTTGCGTCCCGAGGACAAACTTGGACTGAAGCTTTCTTT
CDR3aa: CASSLVASRGQTWTEAFF

abundance: many
j_gene: TRBJ2-3
d_gene: NA
v_gene: TRBV20-1
CDR3nt: TGCAGTGCTAGATACCTATCATTGGCGCAGTATTTT
CDR3aa: CSARYLSLAQYF

abundance: many
j_gene: TRBJ1-1
d_gene: TRBD1
v_gene: TRBV4-3
CDR3nt: TGCGCCAGCAGCCAAGATTCCCAGGGGACAGGGGTCGCTGAAGCTTTCTTT
CDR3aa: CASSQDSQGTGVAEAFF

abundance: few
j_gene: TRBJ2-2
d_gene: NA
v_gene: TRBV5-1
CDR3nt: TGCGCCAGCAGCTTTCCGGGACTTGAGCTGTTTTTT
CDR3aa: CASSFPGLELFF

abundance: many
j_gene: TRBJ2-7
d_gene: NA
v_gene: TRBV13
CDR3nt: TGTGCCAGCAGCTTAGGCAGGGGGGTCTACGAGCAGTACTTC
CDR3aa: CASSLGRGVYEQYF

abundance: NA
j_gene: TRBJ2-1
d_gene: NA
v_gene: TRBV7-9
CDR3nt: TGTGCCTGCAGCTTAGTCATAAATGAGCAGTTCTTC
CDR3aa: CACSLVINEQFF

abundance: NA
j_gene: TRBJ2-7
d_gene: TRBD1
v_gene: TRBV12-3/TRBV12-4
CDR3nt: TGTGCCAGCAGTATAACCGGGACAGGAAACTACGAGCAGTACTTC
CDR3aa: CASSITGTGNYEQYF

abundance: few
j_gene: TRBJ1-1
d_gene: NA
v_gene: TRBV27
CDR3nt: TGTGCCAGCAGTTTAATTGGCAGGAACACTGAAGCTTTCTTT
CDR3aa: CASSLIGRNTEAFF

abundance: NA
j_gene: TRBJ2-3
d_gene: NA
v_gene: TRBV23-1
CDR3nt: TGCGCCAGCAGTCAATCGTCCCAGGGGCGAAGTCAAAAGTCTGGTGAGGAAGCAGATACGCAGTATTTT
CDR3aa: CASSQSSQGRSQKSGEEADTQYF

abundance: few
j_gene: TRBJ1-1
d_gene: TRBD1
v_gene: TRBV5-6
CDR3nt: TGTGCCAGCAGCTTGGCTGGACAGGTGAACACTGAAGCTTTCTTT
CDR3aa: CASSLAGQVNTEAFF